Following are 8 T cell receptor beta chains from one sample sequenced in a study of OX40 agonist ivuxolimab in advanced cancers. Measured with immunoSEQ multiplex PCR; TCRdb has only the in-frame clones, and not every one. The repertoire holds tens of thousands of clones, with 88% as singletons. Sequenced material: CD4+ or CD8+ T cells sorted from blood, taken in a trial of the OX40 agonist ivuxolimab. The receptors shown here come from an adult with an advanced solid tumor such as melanoma, head and neck, liver or kidney cancer.

The rearrangement links TRBV7-2 to TRBJ2-1, with D possibly matching TRBD1 (5 bases). The V gene's germline CDR1 is SGHTA and CDR2 FQGNSA. Deletions cut 5 bases from V and 1 base from J, with 9 bases between. The CDR3 runs 14 residues. CDR3 in amino acids: CASSLQGSYNEQFF. CDR3 bases: TGTGCCAGCAGCCTTCAGGGTTCCTACAATGAGCAGTTCTTC.

The V and J genes are TRBV29-1 and TRBJ2-1; weak D call: TRBD2 (6 bases). V was pared by 3 bases and J by 4 bases, with 7 bases between. Germline assignment: CDR1 SQVTM and CDR2 ANQGSEA. The CDR3 length is 12 residues. CDR3 nucleotide sequence: TGCAGCGTTGATCGGGAGTACAATGAGCAGTTCTTC. Protein: CSVDREYNEQFF.

This chain uses TRBV10-2 with TRBJ1-2, with 7 bases aligning to TRBD1. The CDR3 runs to 17 residues. J lost 4 bases, V lost 3 bases, and 14 bases had no gene match. Germline lookup yields CDR1 WSHSY and CDR2 SAAADI. The CDR3 region has the DNA TGCGCCAGCAGTGAACTTGACCCCGGACAGGTATCCTATGGCTACACCTTC. Protein: CASSELDPGQVSYGYTF.

The rearrangement uses TRBV15 and TRBJ1-2; weak D call: TRBD1 (5 bases). This CDR3 is built from 14 residues. V lost 1 base, J lost 3 bases, and 9 bases lay in between. Germline assignment: CDR1 LNHNV and CDR2 YYDKDF (reference sequence). The CDR3 reads CATSRGRGDYGYTF. DNA of the CDR3: TGTGCCACCAGCAGAGGTCGGGGGGACTATGGCTACACCTTC.

This clone was counted a single time. This chain links TRBV4-3 with TRBJ2-1, with 10 bases that match TRBD2. The CDR3 spans 17 residues. Germline trimming cut 0 bases from V and 4 bases from J; bases unmatched to any gene: 6. Germline-derived CDR1 and CDR2 are LGHNA and YSLEER. The DNA for the CDR3 is TGCGCCAGCAGCCAAGATTATAGCGGGGGGATTTACAATGAGCAGTTCTTC. It translates to CASSQDYSGGIYNEQFF.

The chain recombines TRBV6-6 with TRBJ1-1; no definite D call. V lost 10 bases and J 0 bases, leaving 18 bases between the germline ends. The CDR3 consists of 15 residues. The germline V gene has CDR1 MNHNY and CDR2 SVGAGI (reference sequence). CDR3 nucleotide sequence: TGTGCCATTACAGATGGAGGGCTTCTGAACACTGAAGCTTTCTTT. It codes for CAITDGGLLNTEAFF.

The chain recombines TRBV27 with TRBJ2-1; 10 positions match TRBD2. Per germline, CDR1 MNHEY and CDR2 SMNVEV (reference sequence). This CDR3 contains 13 residues. V lost 4 bases and J lost 9; bases outside the gene matches: 3. The CDR3 sequence: CASSSSSGGEQFF. The DNA for the CDR3 is TGTGCCAGCAGTTCATCTAGCGGGGGTGAGCAGTTCTTC.

The chain has TRBV14 and TRBJ1-2; D is undetermined. Per germline, CDR1 SGHDN and CDR2 FVKESK. Trimming took 4 bases from V and 3 from J, leaving 9 bases between them. The CDR3 runs 13 residues. This CDR3 reads CASSPQTYYGYTF. As DNA, the CDR3 is TGTGCCAGCAGCCCCCAGACCTACTATGGCTACACCTTC.